The 28 T cell receptor beta chains presented below share a single source sample, sequenced in a study of technical replicates of blood from a few donors. The method was immunoSEQ multiplex PCR; TCRdb's version includes in-frame clones alone and lacks a portion of them. The data hold 60,000 to 70,000 clones, with roughly 86% observed a single time. The specimen was PBMCs. All receptors derive from a human donor in good health. Some clones in this sample may be carry-over from other donors' samples.

The gene calls are TRBV5-1 and TRBJ2-6; 8 bases are shared with TRBD2. This CDR3 comprises 15 residues. The trim removed 4 bases at V and 2 bases at J, leaving 2 bases unmatched. CDR1 and CDR2 from the germline V gene are SGHRS and YFSETQ. For the CDR3, the DNA is TGCGCCAGCAGCCCGGGGGGGCCTGGGGCCAACGTCCTGACTTTC. Translated, it gives CASSPGGPGANVLTF. Complete variable domain (other parts from reference TRBV5-1 and TRBJ2-6): KAGVTQTPRYLIKTRGQQVTLSCSPISGHRSVSWYQQTPGQGLQFLFEYFSETQRNKGNFPGRFSGRQFSNSRSEMNVSTLELGDSALYLCASSPGGPGANVLTFGAGSRLTVL.

The rearrangement joins TRBV28 to TRBJ2-7; TRBD1 aligns across 7 bases. The germline gives CDR1 MDHEN, CDR2 SYDVKM. The CDR3 sequence is 15 residues long. J was trimmed by 5 bases and V by 7 bases; bases with no gene match: 14. The CDR3 sequence: CASTQTRQGVHEQYF. CDR3 nucleotide sequence: TGTGCCAGCACCCAAACCCGACAGGGTGTACACGAGCAGTACTTC.

The chain carries TRBV7-9 and TRBJ2-7, with TRBD2 matching over 8 bases. V shed 5 bases and J 3 bases; nucleotides not matched to a gene: 6. CDR1 and CDR2 (germline): SEHNR, FQNEAQ (reference sequence). This CDR3 region has 14 residues. CDR3 protein: CASSPSGSVYEQYF. The CDR3 region has the DNA TGTGCCAGCAGCCCAAGCGGGAGTGTCTACGAGCAGTACTTC. Variable domain in full (rest from reference TRBV7-9 and TRBJ2-7): DTGVSQNPRHKITKRGQNVTFRCDPISEHNRLYWYRQTLGQGPEFLTYFQNEAQLEKSRLLSDRFSAERPKGSFSTLEIQRTEQGDSAMYLCASSPSGSVYEQYFGPGTRLTVT.

This clone was observed once. The chain uses TRBV18 and TRBJ2-7; 12 nucleotides agree with TRBD2. After removal of 4 bases from V and 5 bases from J, the junction contained 9 bases not matched to a gene. The length of the CDR3 is 16 residues. Germline loops: CDR1 KGHSH, CDR2 LQKENI. The CDR3 coding sequence is TGTGCCAGCTCACTGCGGACTAGCGGGAACAACAACGAGCAGTACTTC. Translation: CASSLRTSGNNNEQYF.

The chain carries TRBV4-2 and TRBJ1-4, with D perhaps TRBD1 (6 bases). The CDR3 covers 13 residues. The ends were cut back, 1 base at V and 7 bases at J, with 7 bases in the middle. Germline CDR1 reads LGHNA; CDR2 reads YNFKEQ. The CDR3 coding sequence is TGTGCCAGCAGCCAAGTGGACAGTGAAAAACTGTTTTTT. The encoded protein is CASSQVDSEKLFF.

Regarding this clone: A read error may account for a junction end that differs from germline. The chain carries TRBV5-1 and TRBJ2-6; 7 bases fit TRBD1. Per the germline V gene, CDR1 is SGHRS and CDR2 is YFSETQ. CDR3 length equals 15 residues. Written as DNA, the CDR3 is TGCGCCAGCAGCGTTGAGGGGGCTGGGACCAACGTCCTGACTTTC. It specifies CASSVEGAGTNVLTF. Supplemented by reference TRBV5-1 and TRBJ2-6, the full variable domain reads KAGVTQTPRYLIKTRGQQVTLSCSPISGHRSVSWYQQTPGQGLQFLFEYFSETQRNKGNFPGRFSGRQFSNSRSEMNVSTLELGDSALYLCASSVEGAGTNVLTFGAGSRLTVL.

This chain uses TRBV18 with TRBJ2-3; the D gene is possibly TRBD2 (5 bases). V shed 0 bases and J shed 4 bases, with 8 bases lying between them. CDR3 size: 14 residues. Per the germline V gene, CDR1 is KGHSH and CDR2 is LQKENI. The CDR3 spells CASSPPEDSDTQYF. CDR3 in DNA: TGTGCCAGCTCACCACCGGAGGATTCAGATACGCAGTATTTT. Full variable domain (rest looked up from reference TRBV18 and TRBJ2-3): NAGVMQNPRHLVRRRGQEARLRCSPMKGHSHVYWYRQLPEEGLKFMVYLQKENIIDESGMPKERFSAEFPKEGPSILRIQQVVRGDSAAYFCASSPPEDSDTQYFGPGTRLTVL.

The V gene is TRBV7-2, the J gene TRBJ2-3, with TRBD2 matching 11 bases. The germline CDR1 and CDR2 sequences are SGHTA and FQGNSA. J was trimmed by 4 bases and V by 10 bases; bases with no gene match: 10. The CDR3 has 15 amino acids. CDR3: CATRSSGGSPDTQYF. CDR3 coding DNA: TGTGCCACCCGATCTAGCGGGGGGTCCCCAGATACGCAGTATTTT.

The rearrangement links TRBV7-3 to TRBJ2-2; 8 bases are a match to TRBD2. The J segment lost 5 bases and the V segment lost 5 bases, leaving 10 bases of the junction unmatched. CDR3 size: 16 residues. CDR1 and CDR2 from the germline V gene are SGHTA and FQGTGA. The CDR3 sequence is CASSPLGGARTGELFF. For the CDR3, the DNA is TGTGCCAGCAGCCCACTCGGGGGGGCTCGGACCGGGGAGCTGTTTTTT.

The V gene is TRBV25-1, the J gene TRBJ2-1; 10 bases agree with TRBD2. Germline trimming cut 1 base from V and 10 bases from J; bases unmatched to any gene: 16. CDR3 length: 18 residues. Germline CDR1 and CDR2: MGHDK and SYGVNS. The CDR3 bases are TGTGCCAGCAGTGAATTTTTGGGCGGACTAGCGGAAGGAGGGGAGCAGTTCTTC. The encoded protein is CASSEFLGGLAEGGEQFF. Together with reference TRBV25-1 and TRBJ2-1, the CDR3 gives the full variable domain: EADIYQTPRYLVIGTGKKITLECSQTMGHDKMYWYQQDPGMELHLIHYSYGVNSTEKGDLSSESTVSRIRTEHFPLTLESARPSHTSQYLCASSEFLGGLAEGGEQFFGPGTRLTVL.

This clone occurred a few times. V gene TRBV11-2 combines with J gene TRBJ1-3; TRBD1 is a possible D gene (6 bases). The CDR3 has 17 residues. The ends were cut back, 5 bases at V and 3 bases at J, with 20 bases in the middle. Germline CDR1 and CDR2: SGHAT and FQNNGV. The DNA for the CDR3 is TGTGCCAGCAGCGCTTCACAGGGAAAGCTCTTTGGAAACACCATATATTTT. It yields the protein CASSASQGKLFGNTIYF. The whole variable domain, remainder taken from reference TRBV11-2 and TRBJ1-3, is EAGVAQSPRYKIIEKRQSVAFWCNPISGHATLYWYQQILGQGPKLLIQFQNNGVVDDSQLPKDRFSAERLKGVDSTLKIQPAKLEDSAVYLCASSASQGKLFGNTIYFGEGSWLTVV.

This sequence joins TRBV4-3 and TRBJ1-2, with D possibly matching TRBD1 (6 bases). Germline V gene lookup returns CDR1 LGHNA and CDR2 YSLEER. The CDR3 is 17 amino acids. Trimming cost V 3 bases and J 0 bases, with 17 bases left between them. Here the CDR3 DNA reads TGCGCCAGCAGCCAGGACCGGGGACAAACGACTAACTATGGCTACACCTTC. Protein product: CASSQDRGQTTNYGYTF.

The chain couples TRBV4-3 to TRBJ2-1; perhaps TRBD2 as D (5 bases). Trimming took off 0 bases at V and 3 bases at J, with 15 bases between the two ends. The germline V gene has CDR1 LGHNA and CDR2 YSLEER. CDR3 length: 17 amino acids. The CDR3 reads CASSQDRTSRYYNEQFF. Written as DNA, the CDR3 is TGCGCCAGCAGCCAAGATAGAACTAGTCGGTACTACAATGAGCAGTTCTTC.

The genes are TRBV10-3 and TRBJ1-1, with a tentative D call TRBD1 (6 bases). The CDR3 sequence is 13 residues long. Trimming removed 8 bases at V and 4 bases at J, with 14 bases between. Germline V gives CDR1 ENHRY, CDR2 SYGVKD. The CDR3 sequence: CAISIQGSTEAFF. Written as DNA, the CDR3 is TGTGCCATCTCCATACAGGGATCCACTGAAGCTTTCTTT.

This clone was detected only a few times. J is TRBJ2-7 and V is TRBV5-1; 15 nucleotides agree with TRBD2. CDR1 is SGHRS, CDR2 YFSETQ, per germline. V shed 1 base, J shed 4 bases, and the junction held 9 bases outside the gene matches. The CDR3 is made up of 18 amino acids. The CDR3 coding sequence is TGCGCCAGCAGCTTGTACGGGACTAGCGGGGGGCCCGTTTACGAGCAGTACTTC. Protein: CASSLYGTSGGPVYEQYF. Based on the CDR3 plus reference TRBV5-1 and TRBJ2-7, the full variable domain is KAGVTQTPRYLIKTRGQQVTLSCSPISGHRSVSWYQQTPGQGLQFLFEYFSETQRNKGNFPGRFSGRQFSNSRSEMNVSTLELGDSALYLCASSLYGTSGGPVYEQYFGPGTRLTVT.

The genes are TRBV27 and TRBJ2-7, with D perhaps matching TRBD2 (6 bases). V was trimmed by 2 bases and J by 5 bases, leaving 10 bases between them. The CDR3 spans 13 residues. Per the germline V gene, CDR1 is MNHEY and CDR2 is SMNVEV (reference sequence). CDR3 sequence reads: CASSLGGANEQYF. CDR3 sequence (DNA): TGTGCCAGCAGTTTAGGCGGGGCGAACGAGCAGTACTTC.

This sequence joins TRBV18 and TRBJ2-7; D unclear. The CDR3 covers 14 residues. Germline lookup yields CDR1 KGHSH and CDR2 LQKENI. V was pared by 0 bases and J by 2 bases, with 8 bases between. The CDR3 coding sequence is TGTGCCAGCTCACCACCCAGGTCGCCCTACGAGCAGTACTTC. Protein: CASSPPRSPYEQYF.

The genes are TRBV7-2 and TRBJ2-7, with D maybe TRBD2 (6 bases). Germline CDR1 SGHTA, CDR2 FQGNSA. V was pared by 3 bases and J by 5 bases, with 17 bases between. The CDR3 runs 15 residues. The CDR3 region has the DNA TGTGCCAGCAGCTTCTGGGGGAGGTTGGGCGACGAGCAGTACTTC. It specifies CASSFWGRLGDEQYF.

This chain uses TRBV5-4 with TRBJ2-3; 10 nucleotides match TRBD2. This CDR3 is built from 15 residues. V was clipped by 4 bases and J by 2 bases; unmatched bases: 4. Germline V lookup: CDR1 SGHNT, CDR2 YYREEE (reference sequence). The CDR3 nucleotides are TGTGCCAGCAGCGTTACTAGCGGGGCCACAGATACGCAGTATTTT. Amino acids: CASSVTSGATDTQYF.

The gene calls are TRBV5-4 and TRBJ2-1; the D gene is possibly TRBD1 (5 bases). The CDR3 length is 14 residues. Germline V lookup: CDR1 SGHNT, CDR2 YYREEE (reference sequence). V shed 0 bases and J shed 5 bases, with 9 bases lying between them. CDR3 sequence: CASSLVEGDNEQFF. The CDR3 DNA sequence: TGTGCCAGCAGCTTGGTAGAAGGGGACAATGAGCAGTTCTTC.

This chain uses TRBV7-6 with TRBJ2-1; TRBD2 agrees at 15 bases. Germline V gives CDR1 SGHVS, CDR2 FNYEAQ. Trimming took 3 bases from V and 3 from J; bases not matched to a gene: 12. The CDR3 totals 20 residues. DNA for the CDR3: TGTGCCAGCAGCTTGGGGGCCGGCGGACTAGCGGGAGGGATCTACAATGAGCAGTTCTTC. Amino acid sequence: CASSLGAGGLAGGIYNEQFF.

V usage is TRBV5-4 and J usage is TRBJ2-3, with a tentative D call TRBD2 (5 bases). Germline lookup yields CDR1 SGHNT and CDR2 YYREEE (reference sequence). Deletions cut 1 base from V and 4 bases from J, with 10 bases between. CDR3 length: 14 residues. CDR3 nucleotide sequence: TGTGCCAGCAGCTTGATACTAGGCCCAGATACGCAGTATTTT. Its protein is CASSLILGPDTQYF.

The chain links TRBV10-3 to TRBJ1-2, with unresolved D. The V end was cut by 8 bases, the J end by 4 bases, with 14 bases between. Germline V gene lookup returns CDR1 ENHRY and CDR2 SYGVKD. This CDR3 has 13 amino acids. DNA of the CDR3: TGTGCCATCTCTGAGGGAAAGGCCTATGGCTACACCTTC. Translating gives CAISEGKAYGYTF.

The chain is built from TRBV7-2 and TRBJ2-1; TRBD2 matches 8 bases. The CDR3 extends over 14 amino acids. Germline V lookup: CDR1 SGHTA, CDR2 FQGNSA. J gave up 8 bases and V 5 bases, and 8 bases lay outside the gene matches. CDR3 coding DNA: TGTGCCAGCAGCGGGCGGGGGGTTATCTATGAGCAGTTCTTC. It specifies CASSGRGVIYEQFF.

This chain uses TRBV7-9 with TRBJ1-4; D possibly corresponds to TRBD1 (6 bases). The CDR3 is made up of 13 amino acids. Deletions cut 6 bases from V and 5 bases from J, with 10 bases between. Germline CDR1 and CDR2: SEHNR and FQNEAQ (reference sequence). This CDR3 is CASRGGGNEKLFF. In DNA, the CDR3 is TGTGCCAGCAGAGGGGGGGGCAATGAAAAACTGTTTTTT.

This clone showed up just once. V and J are TRBV30 and TRBJ1-4, with 8 bases lining up with TRBD1. Germline V CDR1 and CDR2: GTSNPN, SVGIG (reference sequence). After removal of 1 base from V and 8 bases from J, the junction contained 6 bases not matched to a gene. The CDR3 sequence is 14 residues long. CDR3 loop: CAWSGQGIDEKLFF. The CDR3 region has the DNA TGTGCCTGGAGTGGACAGGGGATAGACGAAAAACTGTTTTTT.

The genes are TRBV5-4 and TRBJ2-2; 9 nucleotides match TRBD1. Trimming at V came to 4 bases and at J to 1 base, leaving 2 bases not matched to a gene. CDR1 is SGHNT, CDR2 YYREEE, per germline (reference sequence). The CDR3 spans 15 residues. The CDR3 DNA reads TGTGCCAGCAGCCGGACAGGGGTGAACACCGGGGAGCTGTTTTTT. It specifies CASSRTGVNTGELFF.

The V and J genes are TRBV7-3 and TRBJ2-3; 7 bases map to TRBD2. The ends lost 10 bases at V and 0 bases at J; junction bases unmatched: 4. Germline V gives CDR1 SGHTA, CDR2 FQGTGA. The CDR3 runs to 13 residues. CDR3 nucleotide sequence: TGTGCCACCCGGGGGGTTAGCACAGATACGCAGTATTTT. Its protein product is CATRGVSTDTQYF.